The clone carrying this T cell receptor beta chain has more than one count but fewer than ten. Its target is not known. This sample is drawn from a study of naive and memory T cell subsets. Study outcomes and limitations: A few larger clonotypes appeared in naive repertoires, especially CD8, possibly memory cells re-expressing CD45RA. Naive and memory repertoire findings lacked a ground truth for validation.

An equimolar mix of two oligonucleotides served as the beta constant-region primer for TRBC1 and TRBC2. Nested alpha and beta constant-region primers with the SP2 primer drove four PCR rounds on ligated cDNA. The cDNA 3' end received a ligated single-stranded oligonucleotide carrying the SP2 primer and a 12-nucleotide UMI. TCRdb redid the calling of the UMI-ligation and nested PCR reads with MiXCR, one entry per CDR3 protein. The table records approximately 140,000 distinct CDR3 sequences, approximately 21% of them present only once. The sequencing input was naive CD8+ T cells from blood. The receptor was isolated from a human donor in good health.

The CDR3 DNA sequence: TGTGCCAGCAGCTTGCCCCTAGGCCGTGAGAATGAGCAGTTCTTC. This codes for CASSLPLGRENEQFF. The rearrangement joins TRBV7-9 to TRBJ2-1; D not resolved. The CDR3 totals 15 residues. Germline V CDR1 and CDR2: SEHNR, FQNEAQ (reference sequence). Trimming pared 3 bases from V and 7 bases from J, leaving 16 bases between. Using reference TRBV7-9 and TRBJ2-1 for the parts outside the CDR3, the full variable domain is DTGVSQNPRHKITKRGQNVTFRCDPISEHNRLYWYRQTLGQGPEFLTYFQNEAQLEKSRLLSDRFSAERPKGSFSTLEIQRTEQGDSAMYLCASSLPLGRENEQFFGPGTRLTVL.